Listed below are T cell receptor beta chains from one sample, sequenced in a study of graft-versus-host responses after intestinal transplantation. For these receptors, no antigen is known. Generated by immunoSEQ multiplex PCR, the TCRdb table keeps only in-frame clones and is missing some. The sample comprises about 66,000 clones, 90% of which are singletons, and 1.3% rests with the top ten. Here the sequenced sample was unstimulated CD8+ T cells sorted from spleen or lymph node cells, taken before intestinal transplant. These receptors all come from a human donor who received an intestinal transplant. Each CDR3 is given with its conserved first and last residue. A D gene is named only where the DNA matches it firmly. For some rows the clone size is stated as once, few or many, or as a class when expanded; others skip it.

D gene	clone size	J gene	V gene	CDR3 protein	CDR3 DNA
-	once	TRBJ2-7	TRBV5-6	CASSLEGDYEQYF	TGTGCCAGCAGCCTGGAAGGGGATTACGAGCAGTACTTC
-	-	TRBJ2-7	TRBV27	CASSFTAYYEQYF	TGTGCCAGCAGTTTCACAGCTTACTACGAGCAGTACTTC
-	-	TRBJ1-2	TRBV5-5	CASSPTTDFYGYTF	TGTGCCAGCAGCCCAACAACAGATTTCTATGGCTACACCTTC
-	-	TRBJ1-2	TRBV4-1	CASSQERLAYGYTF	TGCGCCAGCAGCCAAGAGCGGCTCGCCTATGGCTACACCTTC
TRBD1	once	TRBJ2-7	TRBV9	CASSVGGDRVYEQYF	TGTGCCAGCAGCGTAGGCGGGGACAGGGTGTACGAGCAGTACTTC
TRBD1	-	TRBJ2-7	TRBV2	CASSDGDRLYEQYF	TGTGCCAGCAGTGACGGGGACAGACTGTACGAGCAGTACTTC
TRBD1	-	TRBJ2-1	TRBV14	CASSLQGGPHNEQFF	TGTGCCAGCAGCCTACAGGGGGGCCCGCACAATGAGCAGTTCTTC
-	-	TRBJ2-7	TRBV10-2	CASQGGMTYEQYF	TGCGCCAGCCAGGGGGGAATGACCTACGAGCAGTACTTC
-	-	TRBJ2-7	TRBV7-9	CASSLAPGVYEQYF	TGTGCCAGCAGCTTAGCCCCGGGGGTCTACGAGCAGTACTTC
TRBD1	-	TRBJ2-7	TRBV29-1	CSVDGTGAGSAYEQYF	TGCAGCGTCGACGGGACAGGGGCTGGGTCGGCCTACGAGCAGTACTTC
-	-	TRBJ1-2	TRBV4-1	CASSQDLRGGHYGYTF	TGCGCCAGCAGCCAAGATCTGAGGGGGGGGCACTATGGCTACACCTTC
TRBD1	-	TRBJ2-7	TRBV6-6	CASSQSPTGGNEQYF	TGTGCCAGCAGTCAATCCCCCACAGGGGGCAACGAGCAGTACTTC
-	-	TRBJ1-1	TRBV6-5	CASSYSWYTNTEAFF	TGTGCCAGCAGTTACAGTTGGTACACGAACACTGAAGCTTTCTTT
-	few	TRBJ2-2	TRBV9	CASSPPVTGELFF	TGTGCCAGCAGCCCCCCGGTGACCGGGGAGCTGTTTTTT
-	-	TRBJ2-5	TRBV9	CASSVRGSQETQYF	TGTGCCAGCAGCGTTCGGGGGTCCCAAGAGACCCAGTACTTC
-	-	TRBJ1-6	TRBV7-9	CASSRHRNSPLHF	TGTGCCAGCAGCCGACACAGGAATTCACCCCTCCACTTT
-	-	TRBJ1-6	TRBV11-2	CASSLWGGTDYSPLHF	TGTGCCAGCAGCTTATGGGGGGGGACGGATTATTCACCCCTCCACTTT
-	-	TRBJ1-5	TRBV7-9	CASSFIRGRDFGQPQHF	TGTGCCAGCAGCTTTATCCGGGGGAGGGACTTCGGACAGCCCCAGCATTTT
TRBD2	once	TRBJ2-1	TRBV7-8	CASSPPSGGNNEQFF	TGTGCCAGCAGCCCCCCCAGCGGGGGGAACAATGAGCAGTTCTTC
-	-	TRBJ2-7	TRBV10-2	CASSETVYEQYF	TGCGCCAGCAGTGAGACAGTCTACGAGCAGTACTTC
TRBD1	-	TRBJ1-2	TRBV2	CASIGDEGQKYGYTF	TGTGCCAGCATTGGGGACGAGGGACAGAAATATGGCTACACCTTC
TRBD2	-	TRBJ2-1	TRBV29-1	CSVGRTSGGGPYNEQFF	TGCAGCGTTGGTCGGACTAGCGGGGGGGGACCCTACAATGAGCAGTTCTTC
-	-	TRBJ1-5	TRBV29-1	CSVGGVGQPQHF	TGCAGCGTTGGGGGGGTGGGTCAGCCCCAGCATTTT
TRBD2	-	TRBJ2-3	TRBV9	CASSESGGTDTQYF	TGTGCCAGCAGCGAGAGCGGGGGCACAGATACGCAGTATTTT
TRBD1	-	TRBJ1-1	TRBV19	CATADRGSTEAFF	TGTGCCACCGCCGACAGGGGGTCCACTGAAGCTTTCTTT
-	-	TRBJ2-5	TRBV19	CASSIGWFGGAGQETQYF	TGTGCCAGTAGTATTGGATGGTTCGGCGGGGCCGGGCAAGAGACCCAGTACTTC
-	once	TRBJ2-7	TRBV7-9	CASSLDTAYEQYF	TGTGCCAGCAGCTTAGACACCGCCTACGAGCAGTACTTC